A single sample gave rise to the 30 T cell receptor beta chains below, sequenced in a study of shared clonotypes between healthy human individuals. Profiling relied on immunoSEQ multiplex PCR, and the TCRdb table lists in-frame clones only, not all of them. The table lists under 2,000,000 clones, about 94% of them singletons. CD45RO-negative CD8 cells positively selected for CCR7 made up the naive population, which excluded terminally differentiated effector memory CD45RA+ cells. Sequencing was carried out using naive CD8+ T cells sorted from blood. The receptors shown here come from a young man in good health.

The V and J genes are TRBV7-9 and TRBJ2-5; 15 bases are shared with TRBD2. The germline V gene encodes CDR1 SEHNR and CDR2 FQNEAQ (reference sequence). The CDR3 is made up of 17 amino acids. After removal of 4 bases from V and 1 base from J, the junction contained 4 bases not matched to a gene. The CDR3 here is CASSSWTSGRAQETQYF. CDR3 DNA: TGTGCCAGCAGCTCTTGGACTAGCGGGAGGGCCCAAGAGACCCAGTACTTC.

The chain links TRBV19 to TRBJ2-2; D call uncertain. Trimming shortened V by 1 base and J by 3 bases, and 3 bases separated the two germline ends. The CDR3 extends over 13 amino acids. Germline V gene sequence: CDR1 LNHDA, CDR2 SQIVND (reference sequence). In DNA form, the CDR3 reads TGTGCCAGTAGTATAGCAGACACCGGGGAGCTGTTTTTT. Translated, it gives CASSIADTGELFF.

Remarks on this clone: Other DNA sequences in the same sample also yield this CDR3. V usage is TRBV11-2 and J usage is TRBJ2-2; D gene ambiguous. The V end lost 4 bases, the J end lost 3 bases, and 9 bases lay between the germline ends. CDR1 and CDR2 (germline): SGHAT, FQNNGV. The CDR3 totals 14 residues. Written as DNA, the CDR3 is TGTGCCAGCAGCTCAGGACCTTACACCGGGGAGCTGTTTTTT. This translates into CASSSGPYTGELFF.

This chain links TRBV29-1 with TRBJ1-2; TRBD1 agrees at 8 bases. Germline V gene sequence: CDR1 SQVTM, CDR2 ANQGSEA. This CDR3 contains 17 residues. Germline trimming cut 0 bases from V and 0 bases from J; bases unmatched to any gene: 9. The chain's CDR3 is CSVEDMAGGRANYGYTF. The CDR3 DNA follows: TGCAGCGTTGAAGATATGGCAGGGGGCCGGGCTAACTATGGCTACACCTTC.

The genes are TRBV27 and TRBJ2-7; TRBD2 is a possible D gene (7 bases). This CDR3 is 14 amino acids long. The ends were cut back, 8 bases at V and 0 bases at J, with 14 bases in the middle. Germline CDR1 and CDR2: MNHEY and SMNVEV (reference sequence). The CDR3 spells CASRWGGDSYEQYF. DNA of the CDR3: TGTGCCAGCCGTTGGGGGGGCGACTCCTACGAGCAGTACTTC.

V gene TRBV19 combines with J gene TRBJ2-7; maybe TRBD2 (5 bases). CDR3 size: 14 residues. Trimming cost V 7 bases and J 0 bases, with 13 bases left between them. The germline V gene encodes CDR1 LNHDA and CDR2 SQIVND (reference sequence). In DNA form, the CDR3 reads TGTGCCAGTAAGCTAGCCGAAAGCTCCTACGAGCAGTACTTC. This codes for CASKLAESSYEQYF.

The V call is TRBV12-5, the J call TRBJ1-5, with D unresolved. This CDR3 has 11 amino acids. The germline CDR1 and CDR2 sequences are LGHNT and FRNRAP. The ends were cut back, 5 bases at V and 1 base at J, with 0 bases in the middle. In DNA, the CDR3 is TGTGCTAGTGGTAGCAATCAGCCCCAGCATTTT. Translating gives CASGSNQPQHF.

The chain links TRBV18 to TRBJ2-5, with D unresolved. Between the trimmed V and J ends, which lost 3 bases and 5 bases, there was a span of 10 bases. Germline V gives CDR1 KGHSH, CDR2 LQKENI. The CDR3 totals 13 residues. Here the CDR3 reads CASSPALAETQYF. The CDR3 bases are TGTGCCAGCTCACCCGCCCTTGCGGAGACCCAGTACTTC.

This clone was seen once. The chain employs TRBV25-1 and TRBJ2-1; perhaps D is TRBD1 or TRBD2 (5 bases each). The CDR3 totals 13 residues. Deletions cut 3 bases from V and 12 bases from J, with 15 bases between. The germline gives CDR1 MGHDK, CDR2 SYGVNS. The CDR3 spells CASSDARGGGQFF. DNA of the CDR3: TGTGCCAGCAGTGACGCCCGGGGCGGAGGGCAGTTCTTC.

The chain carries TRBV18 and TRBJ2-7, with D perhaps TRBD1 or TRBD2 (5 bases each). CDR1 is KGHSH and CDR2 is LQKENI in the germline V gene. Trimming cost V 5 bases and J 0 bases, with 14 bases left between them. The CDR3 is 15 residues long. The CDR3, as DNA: TGTGCCAGCTCATTGCCGGGACGGAGCTCCTACGAGCAGTACTTC. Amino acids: CASSLPGRSSYEQYF.

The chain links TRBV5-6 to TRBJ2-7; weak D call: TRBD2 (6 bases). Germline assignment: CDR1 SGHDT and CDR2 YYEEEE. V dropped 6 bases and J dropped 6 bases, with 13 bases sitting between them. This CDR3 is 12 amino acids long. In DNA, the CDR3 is TGTGCCAGCAACGGACTAAACGGCGAGCAGTACTTC. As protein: CASNGLNGEQYF. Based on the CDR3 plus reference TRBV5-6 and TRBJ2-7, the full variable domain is DAGVTQSPTHLIKTRGQQVTLRCSPKSGHDTVSWYQQALGQGPQFIFQYYEEEERQRGNFPDRFSGHQFPNYSSELNVNALLLGDSALYLCASNGLNGEQYFGPGTRLTVT.

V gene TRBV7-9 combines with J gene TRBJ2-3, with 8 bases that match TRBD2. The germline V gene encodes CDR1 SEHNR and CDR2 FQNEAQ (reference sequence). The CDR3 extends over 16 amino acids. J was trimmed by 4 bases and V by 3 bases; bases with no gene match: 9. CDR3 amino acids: CASSLTSAGYPDTQYF. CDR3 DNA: TGTGCCAGCAGCTTGACTAGCGCGGGGTATCCAGATACGCAGTATTTT.

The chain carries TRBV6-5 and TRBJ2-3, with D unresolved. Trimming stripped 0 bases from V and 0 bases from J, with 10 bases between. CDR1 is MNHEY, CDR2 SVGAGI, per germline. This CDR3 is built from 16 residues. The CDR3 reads CASSYSPADSTDTQYF. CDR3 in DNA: TGTGCCAGCAGTTACTCTCCAGCCGATAGCACAGATACGCAGTATTTT.

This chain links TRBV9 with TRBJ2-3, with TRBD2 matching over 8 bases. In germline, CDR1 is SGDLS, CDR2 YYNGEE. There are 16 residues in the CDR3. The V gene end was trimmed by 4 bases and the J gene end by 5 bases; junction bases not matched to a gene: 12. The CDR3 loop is CASSPSTGGLGDTQYF. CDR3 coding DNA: TGTGCCAGCAGCCCTTCAACGGGGGGGCTCGGAGATACGCAGTATTTT.

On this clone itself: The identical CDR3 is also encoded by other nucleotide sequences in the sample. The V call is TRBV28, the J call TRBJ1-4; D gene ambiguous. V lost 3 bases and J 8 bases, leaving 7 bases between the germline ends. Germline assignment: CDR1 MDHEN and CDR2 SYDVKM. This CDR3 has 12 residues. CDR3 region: CASSFRGEKLFF. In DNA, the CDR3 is TGTGCCAGCAGTTTCAGAGGGGAAAAACTGTTTTTT.

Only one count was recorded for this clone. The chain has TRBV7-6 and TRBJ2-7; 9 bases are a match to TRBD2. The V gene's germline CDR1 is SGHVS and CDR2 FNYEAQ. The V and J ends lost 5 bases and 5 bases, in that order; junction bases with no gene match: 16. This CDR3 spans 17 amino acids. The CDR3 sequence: CASSQGRVAGGPHEQYF. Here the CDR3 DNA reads TGTGCCAGCAGCCAGGGTAGGGTGGCGGGAGGGCCCCACGAGCAGTACTTC.

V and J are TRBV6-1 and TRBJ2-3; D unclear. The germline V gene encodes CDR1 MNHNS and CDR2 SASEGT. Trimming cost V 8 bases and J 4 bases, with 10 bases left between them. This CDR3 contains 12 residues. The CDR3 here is CASEGPPDTQYF. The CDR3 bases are TGTGCCAGCGAAGGGCCCCCAGATACGCAGTATTTT.

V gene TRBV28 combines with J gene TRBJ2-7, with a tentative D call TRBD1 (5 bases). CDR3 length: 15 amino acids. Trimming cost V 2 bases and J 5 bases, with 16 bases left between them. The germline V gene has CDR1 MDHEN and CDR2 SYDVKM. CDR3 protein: CASSLDDWGGDEQYF. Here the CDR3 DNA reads TGTGCCAGCAGTTTAGATGACTGGGGCGGAGACGAGCAGTACTTC. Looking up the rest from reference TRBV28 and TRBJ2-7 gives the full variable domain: DVKVTQSSRYLVKRTGEKVFLECVQDMDHENMFWYRQDPGLGLRLIYFSYDVKMKEKGDIPEGYSVSREKKERFSLILESASTNQTSMYLCASSLDDWGGDEQYFGPGTRLTVT.

CDR3 amino acids: CASSLANEQFF. As DNA, the CDR3 is TGTGCCAGTAGTCTTGCCAATGAGCAGTTCTTC. This chain joins TRBV19 and TRBJ2-1; D uncertain. Germline CDR1 and CDR2: LNHDA and SQIVND (reference sequence). V was trimmed by 5 bases and J by 6 bases, leaving 5 bases between them. The CDR3 runs to 11 residues.

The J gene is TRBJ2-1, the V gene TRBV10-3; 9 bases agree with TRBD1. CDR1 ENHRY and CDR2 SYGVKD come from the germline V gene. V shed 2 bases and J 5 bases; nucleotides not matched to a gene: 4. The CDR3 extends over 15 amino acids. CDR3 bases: TGTGCCATCAGTGAGAGCGGGACAGGGAACAATGAGCAGTTCTTC. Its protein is CAISESGTGNNEQFF.

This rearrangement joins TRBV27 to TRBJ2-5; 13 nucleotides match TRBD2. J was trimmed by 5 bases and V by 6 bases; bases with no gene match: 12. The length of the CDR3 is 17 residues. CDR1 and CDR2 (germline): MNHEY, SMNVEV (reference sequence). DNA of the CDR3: TGTGCCAGCAGCCCGGGACTAGCGGGACCATGGGGCGAGACCCAGTACTTC. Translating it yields CASSPGLAGPWGETQYF.

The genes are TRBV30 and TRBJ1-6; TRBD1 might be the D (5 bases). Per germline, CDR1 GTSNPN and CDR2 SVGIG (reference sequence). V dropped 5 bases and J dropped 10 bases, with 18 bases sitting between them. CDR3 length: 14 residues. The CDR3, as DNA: TGTGCCTGGGTCCAGGAGGGGATTGGGTCACCCCTCCACTTT. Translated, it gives CAWVQEGIGSPLHF.

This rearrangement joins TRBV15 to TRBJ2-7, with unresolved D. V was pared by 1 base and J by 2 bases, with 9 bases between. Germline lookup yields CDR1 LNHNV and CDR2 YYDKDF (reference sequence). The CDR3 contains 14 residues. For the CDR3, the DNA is TGTGCCACCAGCAGAGTCGTAGGGACCTACGAGCAGTACTTC. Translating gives CATSRVVGTYEQYF.

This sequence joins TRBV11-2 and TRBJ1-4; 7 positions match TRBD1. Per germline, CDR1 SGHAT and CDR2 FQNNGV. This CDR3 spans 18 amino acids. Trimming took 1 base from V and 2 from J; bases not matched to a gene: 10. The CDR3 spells CASSLARDRLPTNEKLFF. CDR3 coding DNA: TGTGCCAGCAGCTTAGCGCGGGACAGACTTCCCACTAATGAAAAACTGTTTTTT.

The CDR3, as DNA: TGTGCCAGCAGCTTCCATACCTCCTTAGCGGGGGGGAAGGCCTACGAGCAGTACTTC. Protein product: CASSFHTSLAGGKAYEQYF. The chain has TRBV7-9 and TRBJ2-7, with 11 nucleotides matching TRBD2. With V trimmed by 3 bases and J by 2 bases, 15 bases remained unmatched. The CDR3 totals 19 residues. Germline CDR1 SEHNR, CDR2 FQNEAQ (reference sequence).

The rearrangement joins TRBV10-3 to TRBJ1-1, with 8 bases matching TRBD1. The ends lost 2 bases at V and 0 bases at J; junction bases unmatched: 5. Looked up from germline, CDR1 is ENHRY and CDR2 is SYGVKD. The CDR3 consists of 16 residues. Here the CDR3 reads CAISEPGGTMNTEAFF. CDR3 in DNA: TGTGCCATCAGTGAGCCAGGGGGCACGATGAACACTGAAGCTTTCTTT.

The CDR3 DNA is TGTGCCAGCAGCTTAGACGGACAGCTCAATCAGCCCCAGCATTTT. It encodes CASSLDGQLNQPQHF. This sequence joins TRBV11-2 and TRBJ1-5; TRBD1 might be the D (6 bases). CDR1 SGHAT and CDR2 FQNNGV come from the germline V gene. The V end was cut by 0 bases, the J end by 3 bases, with 9 bases between. The CDR3 totals 15 residues.

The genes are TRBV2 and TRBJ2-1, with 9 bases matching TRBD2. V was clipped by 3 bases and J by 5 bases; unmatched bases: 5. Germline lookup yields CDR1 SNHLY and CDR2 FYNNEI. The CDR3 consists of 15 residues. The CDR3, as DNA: TGTGCCAGCAGTGACCTAGCGGGGTCCAACAATGAGCAGTTCTTC. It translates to CASSDLAGSNNEQFF.

CDR3 sequence: CASSQEAGVNTEAFF. CDR3 sequence (DNA): TGCGCCAGCAGCCAAGAGGCGGGTGTGAACACTGAAGCTTTCTTT. V is TRBV4-3 and J is TRBJ1-1, with unresolved D. The germline V gene has CDR1 LGHNA and CDR2 YSLEER. Trimming took 0 bases from V and 0 from J, leaving 8 bases between them. The CDR3 contains 15 residues.

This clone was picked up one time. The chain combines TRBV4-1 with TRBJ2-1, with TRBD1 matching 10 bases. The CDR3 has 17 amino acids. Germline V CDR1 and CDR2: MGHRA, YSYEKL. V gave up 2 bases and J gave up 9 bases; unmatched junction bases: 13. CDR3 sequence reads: CASSQQPGQGFVGEQFF. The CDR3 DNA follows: TGCGCCAGCAGCCAACAGCCGGGACAGGGGTTCGTGGGTGAGCAGTTCTTC.